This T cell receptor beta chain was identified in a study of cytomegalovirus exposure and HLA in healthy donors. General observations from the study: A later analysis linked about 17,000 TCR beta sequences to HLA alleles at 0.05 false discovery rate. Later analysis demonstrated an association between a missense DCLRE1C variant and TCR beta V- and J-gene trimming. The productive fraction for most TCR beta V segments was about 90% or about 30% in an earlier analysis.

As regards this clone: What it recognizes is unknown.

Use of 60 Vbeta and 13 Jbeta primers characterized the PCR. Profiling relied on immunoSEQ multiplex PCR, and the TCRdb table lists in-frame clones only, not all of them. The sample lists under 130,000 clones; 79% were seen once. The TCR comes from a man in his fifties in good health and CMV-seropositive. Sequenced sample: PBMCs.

The CDR3 spells CASSREGRTDTQYF. The CDR3 nucleotides read TGTGCCAGCAGTCGGGAGGGCCGCACAGATACGCAGTATTTT. The chain links TRBV6-5 to TRBJ2-3, with 8 bases identical to TRBD2. Germline V CDR1 and CDR2: MNHEY, SVGAGI. V trimming: 5 bases; J trimming: 1 base; junction bases outside the gene matches: 2. CDR3 length equals 14 residues.